One and the same sample provided the 8 T cell receptor beta chains below, sequenced in a study of blood T cell repertoires in COVID-19. Measured with immunoSEQ multiplex PCR; TCRdb has only the in-frame clones, and not every one. The table records just under 150,000 clones, roughly 84% of them present only once. The sample was peripheral blood. The origin of the receptors is a human donor with acute or convalescent COVID-19. The donor label of this sample is uncertain.

The chain links TRBV18 to TRBJ2-5, with D hard to call. The CDR3 totals 12 residues. Germline V gene data show CDR1 as KGHSH and CDR2 as LQKENI. V was cut by 3 bases and J by 3 bases, with 5 bases left in between. CDR3 residues: CASSPSEETQYF. The CDR3, as DNA: TGTGCCAGCTCACCGTCTGAAGAGACCCAGTACTTC.

The chain combines TRBV5-4 with TRBJ2-1, with 7 positions matching TRBD2. The V gene end was trimmed by 3 bases and the J gene end by 5 bases; junction bases not matched to a gene: 14. The CDR3 has 17 amino acids. The germline CDR1 and CDR2 sequences are SGHNT and YYREEE (reference sequence). The CDR3 coding sequence is TGTGCCAGCAGCTCTTGGGCCTGGGCTAGCGGAGACAATGAGCAGTTCTTC. Its protein product is CASSSWAWASGDNEQFF.

The genes are TRBV4-3 and TRBJ2-1, with TRBD2 matching over 9 bases. The germline gives CDR1 LGHNA, CDR2 YSLEER. This CDR3 contains 16 residues. Unmatched junction bases numbered 11, after V lost 4 bases and J lost 7 bases. The CDR3 DNA is TGCGCCAGCAGCCCTGGTCGTGCGGGAGGGAGAAATGAGCAGTTCTTC. As protein: CASSPGRAGGRNEQFF.

The V gene is TRBV28, the J gene TRBJ2-3, with 9 bases identical to TRBD2. Germline V lookup: CDR1 MDHEN, CDR2 SYDVKM. The CDR3 length is 17 residues. V shed 3 bases and J 2 bases; nucleotides not matched to a gene: 9. The CDR3 loop is CASSFTVAGDVTDTQYF. The CDR3 DNA reads as TGTGCCAGCAGTTTTACCGTAGCGGGGGACGTCACAGATACGCAGTATTTT. The variable domain in full, completed from reference TRBV28 and TRBJ2-3, reads DVKVTQSSRYLVKRTGEKVFLECVQDMDHENMFWYRQDPGLGLRLIYFSYDVKMKEKGDIPEGYSVSREKKERFSLILESASTNQTSMYLCASSFTVAGDVTDTQYFGPGTRLTVL.

This clone was seen a few times. V gene TRBV24-1 combines with J gene TRBJ2-1, with a weak D call TRBD1 (5 bases). Between the trimmed V and J ends, which lost 8 bases and 7 bases, there was a span of 5 bases. The CDR3 totals 10 residues. Germline assignment: CDR1 KGHDR and CDR2 SFDVKD. CDR3 amino acids: CATKGNEQFF. The CDR3 DNA sequence: TGTGCCACCAAGGGGAATGAGCAGTTCTTC.

The chain combines TRBV5-6 with TRBJ2-7, with TRBD1 matching 7 bases. Germline values: CDR1 SGHDT, CDR2 YYEEEE. J was trimmed by 1 base and V by 4 bases; bases with no gene match: 2. The CDR3 sequence is 13 residues long. The DNA of the CDR3 is TGTGCCAGCAGCAGGGGACAGTCCTACGAGCAGTACTTC. Translation gives CASSRGQSYEQYF.

The V gene is TRBV5-1, the J gene TRBJ2-7; 7 bases line up with TRBD1. Germline V gene data show CDR1 as SGHRS and CDR2 as YFSETQ. The J segment lost 6 bases and the V segment lost 4 bases, leaving 13 bases of the junction unmatched. CDR3 length equals 15 residues. The CDR3, as DNA: TGCGCCAGCAGCATACGGACAGGATTTGGGACCGAGCAGTACGTC. It specifies CASSIRTGFGTEQYV.

V and J are TRBV12-5 and TRBJ1-5; 7 bases line up with TRBD1. J lost 0 bases, V lost 7 bases, and 12 bases had no gene match. This CDR3 is 17 amino acids long. CDR1 and CDR2 (germline): LGHNT, FRNRAP. The CDR3, as DNA: TGTGCTAGTGCCCTGAACCCCAGGGGGAATAGCAATCAGCCCCAGCATTTT. Encoded protein: CASALNPRGNSNQPQHF.